The 25 T cell receptor beta chains listed next were all sequenced from one sample in a study of cytomegalovirus exposure and HLA in healthy donors. This PCR relied on a set of 60 Vbeta primers and 13 Jbeta primers. The method was immunoSEQ multiplex PCR; TCRdb's version includes in-frame clones alone and lacks a portion of them. This table holds some 120,000 clones, 79% found once. Sample: PBMCs. The receptor set was obtained from a young woman in good health and CMV-seropositive.

The chain uses TRBV28 and TRBJ1-5; TRBD1 aligns across 8 bases. The CDR3 spans 16 residues. Losses at the gene ends were 4 bases for V and 2 bases for J; bases not matched to a gene: 7. Germline V gene data show CDR1 as MDHEN and CDR2 as SYDVKM. In DNA form, the CDR3 reads TGTGCCAGCAGTTCCAACCAGGGGGCTGGCAATCAGCCCCAGCATTTT. Amino acids: CASSSNQGAGNQPQHF.

The chain employs TRBV30 and TRBJ1-5, with 9 bases identical to TRBD1. The ends lost 2 bases at V and 7 bases at J; junction bases unmatched: 6. The CDR3 runs 14 residues. In germline, CDR1 is GTSNPN, CDR2 SVGIG (reference sequence). CDR3 protein: CAWSPGQGRQPQHF. The DNA for the CDR3 is TGTGCCTGGAGTCCGGGACAGGGCAGACAGCCCCAGCATTTT.

This clone was picked up one time. The rearrangement uses TRBV5-4 and TRBJ1-5; D might be TRBD1 (6 bases). With 5 bases removed from V and 0 bases from J, the gap between germline ends came to 9 bases. This CDR3 is 14 amino acids long. Germline assignment: CDR1 SGHNT and CDR2 YYREEE (reference sequence). The CDR3 sequence is CASRVQGSNQPQHF. In nucleotides, the CDR3 is TGTGCCAGCAGAGTACAGGGTAGCAATCAGCCCCAGCATTTT.

The chain recombines TRBV27 with TRBJ1-3; a possible D gene is TRBD1 (6 bases). Germline V lookup: CDR1 MNHEY, CDR2 SMNVEV (reference sequence). V shed 7 bases and J shed 0 bases, with 10 bases lying between them. This CDR3 contains 14 residues. The CDR3 DNA follows: TGTGCCAGCATGCGCAGGGGCTCTGGAAACACCATATATTTT. It is translated as CASMRRGSGNTIYF.

The chain links TRBV4-1 to TRBJ2-3; tentative D call: TRBD2 (6 bases). The germline V gene encodes CDR1 MGHRA and CDR2 YSYEKL. V gave up 4 bases and J gave up 4 bases, with 18 bases separating them. The CDR3 totals 16 residues. CDR3 amino acids: CASSPKVTSSPDTQYF. For the CDR3, the DNA is TGCGCCAGCAGCCCGAAGGTCACTAGCTCTCCAGATACGCAGTATTTT.

This chain uses TRBV7-8 with TRBJ2-7; 9 bases map to TRBD1. The CDR3 contains 16 residues. V shed 5 bases and J 7 bases; nucleotides not matched to a gene: 15. CDR1 is SGHVS and CDR2 is FQNEAQ in the germline V gene. The CDR3 DNA is TGTGCCAGCAGCCTAAGGACGGGACAGGGAGGTCATGAGCAGTACTTC. As protein: CASSLRTGQGGHEQYF.

The chain recombines TRBV13 with TRBJ2-4, with D possibly being TRBD2 (7 bases). The CDR3 consists of 14 residues. The V end lost 1 base, the J end lost 8 bases, and 12 bases lay between the germline ends. Per germline, CDR1 PRHDT and CDR2 FYEKMQ (reference sequence). The CDR3 region has the DNA TGTGCCAGCAGCTTAGCTGGGGAGGGGGACATTCAGTACTTC. This encodes CASSLAGEGDIQYF.

The chain carries TRBV28 and TRBJ1-1, with D maybe TRBD1 (5 bases). V lost 7 bases and J 3 bases, leaving 12 bases between the germline ends. Germline CDR1 MDHEN, CDR2 SYDVKM. CDR3 length: 13 residues. CDR3 amino acids: CASTSQGHTEAFF. The DNA for the CDR3 is TGTGCCAGCACCTCCCAGGGTCACACTGAAGCTTTCTTT.

This chain joins TRBV25-1 and TRBJ2-3; 9 bases map to TRBD2. V lost 5 bases, J lost 3 bases, and 6 bases stayed unmatched. CDR3 size: 15 residues. CDR1 is MGHDK and CDR2 is SYGVNS in the germline V gene. The CDR3 sequence: CASSPGGRGTDTQYF. CDR3 DNA: TGTGCCAGCAGTCCGGGCGGGAGGGGAACAGATACGCAGTATTTT. The full variable domain, completed using reference TRBV25-1 and TRBJ2-3, is EADIYQTPRYLVIGTGKKITLECSQTMGHDKMYWYQQDPGMELHLIHYSYGVNSTEKGDLSSESTVSRIRTEHFPLTLESARPSHTSQYLCASSPGGRGTDTQYFGPGTRLTVL.

The V call is TRBV18, the J call TRBJ2-7; 10 bases line up with TRBD1. V lost 3 bases, J lost 5 bases, and 7 bases stayed unmatched. The CDR3 has 15 amino acids. Germline V gene sequence: CDR1 KGHSH, CDR2 LQKENI. CDR3 sequence reads: CASSPRPGQGDEQYF. The CDR3, as DNA: TGTGCCAGCTCACCCCGTCCCGGACAGGGGGACGAGCAGTACTTC.

Comment on this clone: Germline and junction disagree at one end, which may indicate a read error. This chain joins TRBV5-1 and TRBJ1-2; D is perhaps TRBD1 (6 bases). From germline, CDR1 is SGHRS and CDR2 YFSETQ. The CDR3 is 16 residues long. The CDR3 here is CASSSAGRGGNYGYTF. CDR3 DNA: TGCGCTAGCAGCTCGGCGGGTAGGGGGGGTAACTATGGCTACACCTTC.

The V gene is TRBV5-6, the J gene TRBJ2-5; 12 nucleotides match TRBD2. The J call is uncertain, as TRBJ2-7 better fits the DNA end. Germline V gene data show CDR1 as SGHDT and CDR2 as YYEEEE. The CDR3 sequence is 14 residues long. The CDR3, as DNA: TGTGCCAGCAGCTGGGGACTAGCGGGCTACGAGCAGTACTTC. This sequence encodes CASSWGLAGYEQYF.

This clone came up a few times. The chain recombines TRBV30 with TRBJ2-1; 12 nucleotides match TRBD2. CDR1 is GTSNPN, CDR2 SVGIG, per germline (reference sequence). The CDR3 spans 22 residues. Trimming cost V 0 bases and J 5 bases; bases outside gene matches: 23. The CDR3 sequence: CAWSVLDRLGLAGLGGNNEQFF. The CDR3 DNA sequence: TGTGCCTGGAGTGTCCTGGACAGGTTAGGACTAGCGGGATTAGGGGGTAACAATGAGCAGTTCTTC.

The chain is built from TRBV27 and TRBJ1-1, with D unclear. Trimming left V 6 bases short and J 7 bases short, with 9 bases between. This CDR3 comprises 11 residues. The germline gives CDR1 MNHEY, CDR2 SMNVEV (reference sequence). CDR3: CASSRGGEAFF. For the CDR3, the DNA is TGTGCCAGCAGCCGGGGAGGTGAAGCTTTCTTT.

This chain connects TRBV6-5 to TRBJ2-7, with D tentatively TRBD2 (6 bases). The germline V gene encodes CDR1 MNHEY and CDR2 SVGAGI. The CDR3 consists of 13 residues. V was clipped by 5 bases and J by 1 base, with 9 bases between them. CDR3 nucleotides: TGTGCCAGCAGTGGTGGGAGGTCCTACGAGCAGTACTTC. Translated, it gives CASSGGRSYEQYF.

The chain carries TRBV6-6 and TRBJ2-1, with D possibly being TRBD2 (5 bases). Trimming shortened V by 5 bases and J by 7 bases, and 9 bases separated the two germline ends. Germline-derived CDR1 and CDR2 are MNHNY and SVGAGI (reference sequence). The CDR3 has 12 amino acids. CDR3 sequence (DNA): TGTGCCAGCAGTCCGGGAAATAATGAGCAGTTCTTC. Its translation: CASSPGNNEQFF.

This clone was counted only a few times. J is TRBJ2-2 and V is TRBV28; tentatively, D is TRBD1 (5 bases). V lost 2 bases, J lost 3 bases, and 7 bases lay in between. CDR1 is MDHEN and CDR2 is SYDVKM in the germline V gene. The CDR3 has 14 amino acids. In DNA, the CDR3 is TGTGCCAGCAGTTTAAAGGGGTACACCGGGGAGCTGTTTTTT. This encodes CASSLKGYTGELFF.

The gene calls are TRBV2 and TRBJ1-1; D is unclear. CDR3 size: 14 residues. Between the trimmed V and J ends, which lost 4 bases and 0 bases, there was a span of 9 bases. CDR1 and CDR2 from the germline V gene are SNHLY and FYNNEI. This CDR3 reads CASSAGILNTEAFF. CDR3 coding DNA: TGTGCCAGCAGTGCTGGCATTTTGAACACTGAAGCTTTCTTT.

This chain connects TRBV10-2 to TRBJ2-1; 8 bases agree with TRBD2. V was pared by 6 bases and J by 4 bases, with 8 bases of the junction left unmatched. The germline V gene has CDR1 WSHSY and CDR2 SAAADI. The CDR3 runs 15 residues. In DNA, the CDR3 is TGCGCCAGCAGGAGCGGGAGAATCTCTTACAATGAGCAGTTCTTC. It encodes CASRSGRISYNEQFF.

V gene TRBV4-1 combines with J gene TRBJ2-7; 8 bases map to TRBD1. The V segment lost 3 bases and the J segment 6 bases; nucleotides outside the gene matches: 7. This CDR3 is built from 14 residues. The germline CDR1 and CDR2 sequences are MGHRA and YSYEKL. DNA of the CDR3: TGCGCCAGCAGCCACGGACAGGGTTTAAGCGAGCAGTACTTC. Its protein is CASSHGQGLSEQYF.

The rearrangement joins TRBV10-3 to TRBJ2-3; TRBD2 matches 12 bases. The germline gives CDR1 ENHRY, CDR2 SYGVKD. V was clipped by 0 bases and J by 6 bases; unmatched bases: 4. There are 16 residues in the CDR3. DNA of the CDR3: TGTGCCATCAGTGAGTCAGGGACTAGCGGGCGGGATACGCAGTATTTT. It is translated as CAISESGTSGRDTQYF.

This sequence joins TRBV7-3 and TRBJ2-2; no firm D call. Germline V gives CDR1 SGHTA, CDR2 FQGTGA. Trimming removed 0 bases at V and 1 base at J, with 6 bases between. This CDR3 has 15 residues. This chain's CDR3 is CASSLTTGNTGELFF. The CDR3 DNA reads as TGTGCCAGCAGCTTAACAACCGGGAACACCGGGGAGCTGTTTTTT.

The rearrangement joins TRBV7-6 to TRBJ2-5, with 7 bases that match TRBD1. V shed 4 bases and J 5 bases; nucleotides not matched to a gene: 4. The CDR3 spans 13 residues. The V gene's germline CDR1 is SGHVS and CDR2 FNYEAQ. The CDR3 DNA follows: TGTGCCAGCAGCTCCGACAGGGCGGAGACCCAGTACTTC. It encodes CASSSDRAETQYF.

The chain joins TRBV28 to TRBJ1-1; D is possibly TRBD1 (6 bases). Germline CDR1 MDHEN, CDR2 SYDVKM. V lost 5 bases and J 5 bases, leaving 15 bases between the germline ends. The CDR3 runs to 14 residues. CDR3 sequence reads: CASSTGDKRTEAFF. In DNA, the CDR3 is TGTGCCAGCAGTACTGGGGACAAGAGGACTGAAGCTTTCTTT.

This clone appeared a few times. The chain combines TRBV19 with TRBJ2-2; 11 positions match TRBD2. Losses at the gene ends were 0 bases for V and 5 bases for J; bases not matched to a gene: 11. Per germline, CDR1 LNHDA and CDR2 SQIVND (reference sequence). This CDR3 region has 19 residues. The CDR3 nucleotides are TGTGCCAGTAGTATAGATCATCTACTAGCGGGAGATGAAACCGGGGAGCTGTTTTTT. This translates into CASSIDHLLAGDETGELFF.